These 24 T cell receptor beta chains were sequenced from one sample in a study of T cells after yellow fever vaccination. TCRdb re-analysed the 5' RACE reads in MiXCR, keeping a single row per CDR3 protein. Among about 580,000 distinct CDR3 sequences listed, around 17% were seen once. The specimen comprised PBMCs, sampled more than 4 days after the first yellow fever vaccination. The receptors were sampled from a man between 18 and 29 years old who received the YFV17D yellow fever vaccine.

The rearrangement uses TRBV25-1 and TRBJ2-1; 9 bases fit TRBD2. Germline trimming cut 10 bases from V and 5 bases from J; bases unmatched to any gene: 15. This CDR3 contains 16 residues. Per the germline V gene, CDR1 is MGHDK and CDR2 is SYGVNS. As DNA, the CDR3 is TGTGCCACCCAGGGGGGTAGCGGGGGACCACACAATGAGCAGTTCTTC. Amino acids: CATQGGSGGPHNEQFF.

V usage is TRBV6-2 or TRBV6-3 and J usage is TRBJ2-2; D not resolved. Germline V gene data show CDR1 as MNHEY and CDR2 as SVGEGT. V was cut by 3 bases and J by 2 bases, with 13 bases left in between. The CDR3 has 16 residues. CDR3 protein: CASSYWMGINTGELFF. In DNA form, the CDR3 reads TGTGCCAGCAGTTATTGGATGGGTATTAACACCGGGGAGCTGTTTTTT.

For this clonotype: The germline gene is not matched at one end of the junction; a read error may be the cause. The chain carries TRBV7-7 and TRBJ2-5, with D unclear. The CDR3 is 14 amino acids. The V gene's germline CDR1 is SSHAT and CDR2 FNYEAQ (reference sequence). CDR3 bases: TGTGCTAGCAGCCCGAGTAGTGGTTGGGAGACCCAGTACTTC. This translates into CASSPSSGWETQYF. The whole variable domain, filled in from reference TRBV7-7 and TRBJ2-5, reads GAGVSQSPRYKVTKRGQDVTLRCDPISSHATLYWYQQALGQGPEFLTYFNYEAQPDKSGLPSDRFSAERPEGSISTLTIQRTEQRDSAMYRCASSPSSGWETQYFGPGTRLLVL.

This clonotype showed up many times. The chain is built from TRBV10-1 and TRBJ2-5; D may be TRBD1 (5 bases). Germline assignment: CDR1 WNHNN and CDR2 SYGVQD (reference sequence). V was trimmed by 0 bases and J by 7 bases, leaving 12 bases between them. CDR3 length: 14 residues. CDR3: CASSESGPFGTQYF. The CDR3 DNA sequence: TGCGCCAGCAGTGAGTCGGGGCCCTTCGGGACCCAGTACTTC.

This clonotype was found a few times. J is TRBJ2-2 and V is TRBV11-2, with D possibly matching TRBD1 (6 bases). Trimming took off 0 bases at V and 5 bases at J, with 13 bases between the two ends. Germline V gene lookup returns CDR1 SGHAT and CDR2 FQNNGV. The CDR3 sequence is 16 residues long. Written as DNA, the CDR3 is TGTGCCAGCAGCTTAGAGGCAGGGGCGCAGACCGGGGAGCTGTTTTTT. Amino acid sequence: CASSLEAGAQTGELFF.

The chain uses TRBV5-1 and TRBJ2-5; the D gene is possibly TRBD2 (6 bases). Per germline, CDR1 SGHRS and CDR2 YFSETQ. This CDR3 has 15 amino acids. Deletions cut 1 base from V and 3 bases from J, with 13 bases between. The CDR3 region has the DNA TGCGCCAGCAGCTTGTTTGGTTGGGGGGAAGAGACCCAGTACTTC. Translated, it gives CASSLFGWGEETQYF.

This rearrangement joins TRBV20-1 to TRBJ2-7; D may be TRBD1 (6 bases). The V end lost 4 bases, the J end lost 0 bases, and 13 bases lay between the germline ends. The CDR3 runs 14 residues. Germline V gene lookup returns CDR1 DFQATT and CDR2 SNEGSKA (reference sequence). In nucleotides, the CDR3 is TGCAGTGCTACCCCCGAGGACAGCTCCTACGAGCAGTACGTC. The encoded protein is CSATPEDSSYEQYV.

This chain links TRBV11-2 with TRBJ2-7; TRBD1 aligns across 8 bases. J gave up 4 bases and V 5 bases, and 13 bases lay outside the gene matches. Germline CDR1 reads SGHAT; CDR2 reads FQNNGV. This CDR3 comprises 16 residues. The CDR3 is CASSLVGGTGSYEQYF. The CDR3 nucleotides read TGTGCCAGCAGCCTGGTCGGAGGGACAGGCTCTTACGAGCAGTACTTC.

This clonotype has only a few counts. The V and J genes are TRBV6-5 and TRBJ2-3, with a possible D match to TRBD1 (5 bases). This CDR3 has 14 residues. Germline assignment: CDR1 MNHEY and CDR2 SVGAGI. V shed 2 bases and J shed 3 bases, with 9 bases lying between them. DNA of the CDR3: TGTGCCAGCAGTTACGGGGCTCTGACAGATACGCAGTATTTT. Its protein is CASSYGALTDTQYF.

CDR3 amino acids: CASSDGTDDTGELFF. The CDR3 bases are TGTGCCAGCAGCGATGGTACAGATGACACCGGGGAGCTGTTTTTT. The chain couples TRBV12-3 or TRBV12-4 to TRBJ2-2; D is uncertain. V was trimmed by 6 bases and J by 3 bases, leaving 14 bases between them. The CDR3 has 15 residues.

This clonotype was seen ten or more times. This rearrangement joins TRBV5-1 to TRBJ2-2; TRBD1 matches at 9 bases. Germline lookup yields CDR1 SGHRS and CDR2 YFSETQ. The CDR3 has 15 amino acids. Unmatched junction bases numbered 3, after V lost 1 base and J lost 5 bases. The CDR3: CASSLMGQGTGELFF. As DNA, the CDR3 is TGCGCCAGCAGCTTGATGGGACAGGGAACCGGGGAGCTGTTTTTT. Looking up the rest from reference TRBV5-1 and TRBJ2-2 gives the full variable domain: KAGVTQTPRYLIKTRGQQVTLSCSPISGHRSVSWYQQTPGQGLQFLFEYFSETQRNKGNFPGRFSGRQFSNSRSEMNVSTLELGDSALYLCASSLMGQGTGELFFGEGSRLTVL.

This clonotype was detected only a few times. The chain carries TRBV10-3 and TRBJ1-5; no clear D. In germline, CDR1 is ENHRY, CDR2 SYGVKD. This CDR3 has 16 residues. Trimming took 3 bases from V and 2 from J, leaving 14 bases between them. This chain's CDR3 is CAISEGSGRGNQPQHF. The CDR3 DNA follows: TGTGCCATCAGTGAAGGATCGGGTAGAGGCAATCAGCCCCAGCATTTT.

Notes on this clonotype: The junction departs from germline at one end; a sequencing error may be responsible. The CDR3 region is CASSLEVSGGNTGELFF. DNA of the CDR3: TGTGCTAGCAGCTTAGAAGTTAGCGGGGGTAACACCGGGGAGCTGTTTTTT. This chain joins TRBV7-7 and TRBJ2-2; TRBD2 agrees at 9 bases. Per germline, CDR1 SSHAT and CDR2 FNYEAQ (reference sequence). The length of the CDR3 is 17 residues.

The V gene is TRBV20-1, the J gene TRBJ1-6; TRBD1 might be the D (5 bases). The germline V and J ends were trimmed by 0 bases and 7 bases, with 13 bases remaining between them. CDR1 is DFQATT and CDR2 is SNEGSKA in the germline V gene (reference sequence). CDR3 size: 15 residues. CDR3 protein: CSARDLGLGNSPLHF. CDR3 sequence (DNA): TGCAGTGCTAGAGATTTGGGACTTGGCAATTCACCCCTCCACTTT.

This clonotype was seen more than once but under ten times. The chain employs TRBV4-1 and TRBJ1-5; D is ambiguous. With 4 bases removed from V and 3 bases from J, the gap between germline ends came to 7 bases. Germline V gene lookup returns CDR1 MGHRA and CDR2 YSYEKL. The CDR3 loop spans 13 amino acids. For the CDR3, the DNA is TGCGCCAGCAGCCGCGACCACAATCAGCCCCAGCATTTT. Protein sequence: CASSRDHNQPQHF.

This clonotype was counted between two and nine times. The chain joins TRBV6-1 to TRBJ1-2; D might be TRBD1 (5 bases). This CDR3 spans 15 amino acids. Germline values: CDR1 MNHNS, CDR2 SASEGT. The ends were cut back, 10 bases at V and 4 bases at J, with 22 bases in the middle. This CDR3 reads CATSLRDGSPYGYTF. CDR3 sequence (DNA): TGTGCCACCTCGCTCCGGGACGGAAGCCCCTATGGCTACACCTTC.

The CDR3 sequence: CSASLWDRGSGYTF. The CDR3, as DNA: TGCAGTGCTAGTTTATGGGACAGGGGCTCTGGCTACACCTTC. The rearrangement joins TRBV20-1 to TRBJ1-2; the match to TRBD1 covers 10 bases. The germline V gene encodes CDR1 DFQATT and CDR2 SNEGSKA (reference sequence). Trimming removed 3 bases from V and 7 bases from J; junction bases left unmatched: 8. CDR3 length: 14 residues.

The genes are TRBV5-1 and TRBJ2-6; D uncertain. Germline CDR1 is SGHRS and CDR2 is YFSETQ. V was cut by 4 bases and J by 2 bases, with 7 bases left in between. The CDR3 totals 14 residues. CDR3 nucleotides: TGCGCCAGCAGCCCGTCTACTGGGGCCAACGTCCTGACTTTC. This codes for CASSPSTGANVLTF.

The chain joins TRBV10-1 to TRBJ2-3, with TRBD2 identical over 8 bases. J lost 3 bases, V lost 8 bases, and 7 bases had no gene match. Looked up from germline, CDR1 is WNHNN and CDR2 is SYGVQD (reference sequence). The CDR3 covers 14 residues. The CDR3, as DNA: TGCGCCAGCTCCGGGACTAGTCTAACAGATACGCAGTATTTT. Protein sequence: CASSGTSLTDTQYF.

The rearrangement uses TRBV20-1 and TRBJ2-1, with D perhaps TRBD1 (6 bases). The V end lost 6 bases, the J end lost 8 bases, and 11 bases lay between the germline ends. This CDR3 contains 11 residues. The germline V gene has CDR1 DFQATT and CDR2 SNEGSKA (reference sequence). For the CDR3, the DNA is TGCAGTGCCGGCACAGGGTATGAGCAGTTCTTC. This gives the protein CSAGTGYEQFF.

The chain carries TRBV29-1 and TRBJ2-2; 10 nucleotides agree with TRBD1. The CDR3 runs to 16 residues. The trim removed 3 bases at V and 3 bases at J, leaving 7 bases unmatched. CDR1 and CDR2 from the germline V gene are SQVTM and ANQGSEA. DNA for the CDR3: TGCAGCGTTGATTTTGGGGACAGGGGATACACCGGGGAGCTGTTTTTT. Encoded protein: CSVDFGDRGYTGELFF.

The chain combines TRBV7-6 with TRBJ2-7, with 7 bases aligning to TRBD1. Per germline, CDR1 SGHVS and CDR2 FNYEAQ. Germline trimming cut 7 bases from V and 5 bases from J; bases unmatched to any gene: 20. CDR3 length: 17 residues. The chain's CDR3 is CASNLRPGQTSVDEQYF. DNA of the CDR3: TGTGCCAGCAACCTGAGACCGGGACAGACTTCTGTCGACGAGCAGTACTTC. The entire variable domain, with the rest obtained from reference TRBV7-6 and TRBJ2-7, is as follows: GAGVSQSPRYKVTKRGQDVALRCDPISGHVSLYWYRQALGQGPEFLTYFNYEAQQDKSGLPNDRFSAERPEGSISTLTIQRTEQRDSAMYRCASNLRPGQTSVDEQYFGPGTRLTVT.

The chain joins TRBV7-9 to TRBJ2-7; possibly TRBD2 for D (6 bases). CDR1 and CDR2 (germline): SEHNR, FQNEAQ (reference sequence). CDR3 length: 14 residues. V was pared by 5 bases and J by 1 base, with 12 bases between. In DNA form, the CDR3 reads TGTGCCAGCAGCCGTGTGGGGGGATCCTACGAGCAGTACGTC. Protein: CASSRVGGSYEQYV.

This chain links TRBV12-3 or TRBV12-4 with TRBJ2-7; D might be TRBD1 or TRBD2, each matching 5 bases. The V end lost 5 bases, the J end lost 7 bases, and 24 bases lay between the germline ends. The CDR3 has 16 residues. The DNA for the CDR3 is TGTGCCAGCAGTCGGGGCAGTGGAAGGGTTCACGGAGAGCAGTACTTC. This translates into CASSRGSGRVHGEQYF.